This TCR beta chain derives from a study of T cells expressing NK-cell markers. Each CDR3 protein gets one entry in TCRdb, which reprocessed the 5' RACE reads and gives no DNA. The sample has approximately 150,000 distinct CDR3 sequences. This CDR3 has 15 residues. CDR1 and CDR2 from the germline V gene are SNHLY and FYNNEI. Study results and caveats: In a group of about 6 donors, dominant NKG2C+ clonotypes represented about 1.0-7.0% of CD8+ T cells.

Of note for this clonotype: The antigen remains unidentified.

Sequenced material: blood T cells: a sorted CD56 or NKG2C T cell subset, CD4+ or CD8+ T cells, or bulk PBMC T cells (not recorded which). The clonotype comes from a woman aged 18 to 75 in good health. The rearrangement uses TRBV2 and TRBJ2-2; TCRdb's D call, TRBD1, is unchecked because there is no DNA. CDR3 sequence: CASQQGARNTGELFF. Complete variable domain (other parts from reference TRBV2 and TRBJ2-2): EPEVTQTPSHQVTQMGQEVILRCVPISNHLYFYWYRQILGQKVEFLVSFYNNEISEKSEIFDDQFSVERPDGSNFTLKIRSTKLEDSAMYFCASQQGARNTGELFFGEGSRLTVL.